One T cell receptor (beta chain) is described in this entry. These data are taken from a study of blood T cells in healthy people across ages. The second PCR ran about 6 to 11 cycles with a sample-barcoded 5' primer and J-beta primers. One entry per CDR3 protein results from TCRdb running MiXCR on the 5' RACE reads. The sample consists of 1.5 million to 1.9 million distinct CDR3 sequences, 35% to 45% of them appearing once. From germline, CDR1 is KGHDR and CDR2 SFDVKD. This CDR3 has 15 amino acids. Sequencing was carried out using blood. The origin of this receptor is a woman aged 18-30 years in good health. The gene calls are TRBV24-1 and TRBJ2-1, with TRBD1 as a possible D gene (6 bases). The closer fit of TRBJ2-7 to the DNA end suggests the J call may be wrong. CDR3 protein: CATSDGTPAYNEQYF. CDR3 bases: TGTGCCACTAGCGACGGGACACCAGCCTACAATGAGCAGTACTTC.